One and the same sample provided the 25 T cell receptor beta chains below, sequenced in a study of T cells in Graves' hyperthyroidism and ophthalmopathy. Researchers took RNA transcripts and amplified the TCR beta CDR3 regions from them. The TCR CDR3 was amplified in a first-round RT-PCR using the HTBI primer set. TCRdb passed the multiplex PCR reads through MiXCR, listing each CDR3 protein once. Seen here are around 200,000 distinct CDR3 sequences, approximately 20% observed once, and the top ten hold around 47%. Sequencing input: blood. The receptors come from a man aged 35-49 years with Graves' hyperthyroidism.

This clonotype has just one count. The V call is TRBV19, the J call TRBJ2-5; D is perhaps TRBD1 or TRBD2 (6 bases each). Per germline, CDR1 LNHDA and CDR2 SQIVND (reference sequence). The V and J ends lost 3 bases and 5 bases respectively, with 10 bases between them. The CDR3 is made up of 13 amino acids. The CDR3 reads CASSIPGAETQYF. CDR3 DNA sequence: TGTGCCAGTAGTATTCCGGGGGCTGAGACCCAGTACTTC.

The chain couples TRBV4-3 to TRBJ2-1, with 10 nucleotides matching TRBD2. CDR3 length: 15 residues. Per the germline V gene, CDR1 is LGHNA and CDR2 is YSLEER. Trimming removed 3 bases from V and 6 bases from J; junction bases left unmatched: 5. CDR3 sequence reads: CASSHPGTSANEQFF. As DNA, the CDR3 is TGCGCCAGCAGCCATCCCGGGACTAGCGCCAATGAGCAGTTCTTC.

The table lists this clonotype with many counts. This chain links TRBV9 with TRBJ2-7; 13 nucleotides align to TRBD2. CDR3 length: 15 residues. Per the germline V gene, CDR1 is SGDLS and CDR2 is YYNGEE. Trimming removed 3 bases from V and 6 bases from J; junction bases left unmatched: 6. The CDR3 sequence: CASSGTSGGSSEQYF. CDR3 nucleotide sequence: TGTGCCAGCAGCGGGACTAGCGGGGGCTCCAGCGAGCAGTACTTC.

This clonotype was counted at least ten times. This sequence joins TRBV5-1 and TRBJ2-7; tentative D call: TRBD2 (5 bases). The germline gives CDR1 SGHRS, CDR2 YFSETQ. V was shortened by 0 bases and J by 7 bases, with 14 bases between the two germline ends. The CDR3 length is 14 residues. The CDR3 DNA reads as TGCGCCAGCAGCTTGGTCGCGAGGTCGGGGGAGCAGTACTTC. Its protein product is CASSLVARSGEQYF. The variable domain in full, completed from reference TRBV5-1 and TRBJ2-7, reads KAGVTQTPRYLIKTRGQQVTLSCSPISGHRSVSWYQQTPGQGLQFLFEYFSETQRNKGNFPGRFSGRQFSNSRSEMNVSTLELGDSALYLCASSLVARSGEQYFGPGTRLTVT.

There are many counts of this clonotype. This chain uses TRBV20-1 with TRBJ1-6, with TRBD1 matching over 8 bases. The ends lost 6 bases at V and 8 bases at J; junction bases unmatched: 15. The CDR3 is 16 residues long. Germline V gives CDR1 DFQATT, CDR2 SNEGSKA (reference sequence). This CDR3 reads CSATGGDLDLDSPLHF. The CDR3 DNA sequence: TGCAGTGCCACAGGGGGTGATTTGGATTTGGATTCACCCCTCCACTTT.

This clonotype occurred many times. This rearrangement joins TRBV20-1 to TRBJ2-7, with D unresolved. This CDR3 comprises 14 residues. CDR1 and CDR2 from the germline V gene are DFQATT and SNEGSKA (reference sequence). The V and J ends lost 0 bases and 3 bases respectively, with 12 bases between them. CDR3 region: CSARESVNSYEQYF. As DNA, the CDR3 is TGCAGTGCTAGAGAATCGGTAAACAGCTACGAGCAGTACTTC.

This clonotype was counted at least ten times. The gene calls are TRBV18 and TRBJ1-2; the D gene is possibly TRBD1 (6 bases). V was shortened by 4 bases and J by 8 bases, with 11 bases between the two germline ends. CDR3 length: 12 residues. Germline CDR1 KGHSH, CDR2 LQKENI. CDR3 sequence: CASSRQDLGYTF. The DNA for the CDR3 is TGTGCCAGCTCACGACAGGATTTAGGCTACACCTTC.

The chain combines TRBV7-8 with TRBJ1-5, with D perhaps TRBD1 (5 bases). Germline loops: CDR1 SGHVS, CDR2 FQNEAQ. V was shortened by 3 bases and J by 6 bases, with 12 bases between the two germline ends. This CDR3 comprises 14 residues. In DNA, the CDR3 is TGTGCCAGCAGCTTGTCCAGGGTGGCTCAGCCCCAGCATTTT. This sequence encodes CASSLSRVAQPQHF.

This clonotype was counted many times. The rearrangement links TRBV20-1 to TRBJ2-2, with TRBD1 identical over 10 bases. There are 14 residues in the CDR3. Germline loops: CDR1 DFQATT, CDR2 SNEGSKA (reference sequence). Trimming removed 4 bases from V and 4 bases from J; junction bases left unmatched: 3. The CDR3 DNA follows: TGCAGTGCTATGCGGACAGGGGGCACCGGGGAGCTGTTTTTT. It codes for CSAMRTGGTGELFF.

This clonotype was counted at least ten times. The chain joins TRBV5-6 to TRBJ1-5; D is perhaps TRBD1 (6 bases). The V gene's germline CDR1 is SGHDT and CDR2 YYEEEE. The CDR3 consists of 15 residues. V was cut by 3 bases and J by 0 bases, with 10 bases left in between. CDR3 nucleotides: TGTGCCAGCAGCTCTTACAGGGTTAGCAATCAGCCCCAGCATTTT. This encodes CASSSYRVSNQPQHF.

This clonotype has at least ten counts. The CDR3 is CASSYLGQGKNEKLFF. CDR3 bases: TGTGCCAGCAGTTACTTGGGACAGGGAAAGAATGAAAAACTGTTTTTT. V usage is TRBV6-6 and J usage is TRBJ1-4; 9 positions match TRBD1. V was clipped by 1 base and J by 5 bases; unmatched bases: 5. Germline CDR1 is MNHNY and CDR2 is SVGAGI (reference sequence). CDR3 length: 16 amino acids.

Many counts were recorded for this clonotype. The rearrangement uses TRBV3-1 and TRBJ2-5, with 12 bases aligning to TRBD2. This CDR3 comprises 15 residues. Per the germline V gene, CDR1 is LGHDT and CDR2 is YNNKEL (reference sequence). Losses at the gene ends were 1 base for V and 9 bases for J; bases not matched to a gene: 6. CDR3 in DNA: TGTGCCAGCAGCCAAGGGACTAGCGGGGTTCATGCCCAGTACTTC. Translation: CASSQGTSGVHAQYF.

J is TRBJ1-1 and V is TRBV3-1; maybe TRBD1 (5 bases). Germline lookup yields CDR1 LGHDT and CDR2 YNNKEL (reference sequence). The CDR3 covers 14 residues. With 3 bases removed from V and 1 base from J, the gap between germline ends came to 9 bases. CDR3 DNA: TGTGCCAGCAGCCAGGACGGGACGAACACTGAAGCTTTCTTT. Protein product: CASSQDGTNTEAFF.

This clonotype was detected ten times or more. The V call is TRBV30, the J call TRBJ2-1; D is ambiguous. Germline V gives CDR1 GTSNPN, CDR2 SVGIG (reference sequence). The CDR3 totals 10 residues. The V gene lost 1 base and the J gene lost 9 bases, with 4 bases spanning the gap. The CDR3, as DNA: TGTGCCTGGAGTGACATTGAGCAGTTCTTC. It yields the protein CAWSDIEQFF.

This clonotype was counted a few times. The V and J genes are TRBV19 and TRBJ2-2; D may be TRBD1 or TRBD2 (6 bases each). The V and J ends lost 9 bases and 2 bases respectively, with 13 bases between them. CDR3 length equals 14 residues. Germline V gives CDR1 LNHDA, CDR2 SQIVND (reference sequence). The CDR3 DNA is TGTGCCAGCAGACGGGGGCAAAACACCGGGGAGCTGTTTTTT. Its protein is CASRRGQNTGELFF.

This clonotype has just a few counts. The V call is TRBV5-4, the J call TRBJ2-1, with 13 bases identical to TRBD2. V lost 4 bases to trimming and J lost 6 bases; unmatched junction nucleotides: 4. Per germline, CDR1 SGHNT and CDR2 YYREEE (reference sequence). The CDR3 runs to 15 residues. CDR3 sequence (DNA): TGTGCCAGCAGCCTAACTAGCGGGGGGGCCAATGAGCAGTTCTTC. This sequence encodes CASSLTSGGANEQFF.

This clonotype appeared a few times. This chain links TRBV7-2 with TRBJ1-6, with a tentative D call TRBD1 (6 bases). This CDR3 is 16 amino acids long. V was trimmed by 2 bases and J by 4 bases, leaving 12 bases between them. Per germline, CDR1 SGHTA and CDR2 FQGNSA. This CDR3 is CASSLIGGQYNSPLHF. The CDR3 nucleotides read TGTGCCAGCAGCTTAATTGGGGGGCAATATAATTCACCCCTCCACTTT. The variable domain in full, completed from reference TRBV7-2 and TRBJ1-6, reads GAGVSQSPSNKVTEKGKDVELRCDPISGHTALYWYRQSLGQGLEFLIYFQGNSAPDKSGLPSDRFSAERTGGSVSTLTIQRTQQEDSAVYLCASSLIGGQYNSPLHFGNGTRLTVT.

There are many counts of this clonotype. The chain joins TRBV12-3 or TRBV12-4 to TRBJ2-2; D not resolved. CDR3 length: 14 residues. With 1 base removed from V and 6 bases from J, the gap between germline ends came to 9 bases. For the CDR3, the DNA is TGTGCCAGCAGTTTAGTTCGAAGGGCCGGGGAGCTGTTTTTT. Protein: CASSLVRRAGELFF.

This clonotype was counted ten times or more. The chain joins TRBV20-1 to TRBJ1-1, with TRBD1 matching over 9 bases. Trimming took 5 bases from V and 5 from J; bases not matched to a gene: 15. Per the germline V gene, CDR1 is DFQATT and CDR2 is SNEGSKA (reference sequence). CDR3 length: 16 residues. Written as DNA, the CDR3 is TGCAGTGCTCCACCCCGGGACAGGGTTGGGCTTACTGAAGCTTTCTTT. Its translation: CSAPPRDRVGLTEAFF.

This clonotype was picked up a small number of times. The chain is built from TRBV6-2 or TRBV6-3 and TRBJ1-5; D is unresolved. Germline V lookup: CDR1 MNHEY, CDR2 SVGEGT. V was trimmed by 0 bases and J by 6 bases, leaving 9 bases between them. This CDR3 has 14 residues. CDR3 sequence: CASSYSIPPQPQHF. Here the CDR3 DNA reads TGTGCCAGCAGTTACTCGATTCCCCCTCAGCCCCAGCATTTT.

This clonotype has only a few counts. The CDR3, as DNA: TGCAGTGCTAGATTTCAGGGGATGGGTGAAAAACTGTTTTTT. It yields the protein CSARFQGMGEKLFF. The rearrangement links TRBV20-1 to TRBJ1-4, with D perhaps TRBD1 (6 bases). The CDR3 totals 14 residues. Germline V gene sequence: CDR1 DFQATT, CDR2 SNEGSKA (reference sequence). V shed 2 bases and J shed 7 bases, with 14 bases lying between them.

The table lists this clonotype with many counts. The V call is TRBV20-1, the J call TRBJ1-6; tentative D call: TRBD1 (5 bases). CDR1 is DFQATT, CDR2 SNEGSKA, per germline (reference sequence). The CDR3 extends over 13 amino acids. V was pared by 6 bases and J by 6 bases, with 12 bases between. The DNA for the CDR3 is TGCAGTGCCCTTGACAGCCCTAATTCACCCCTCCACTTT. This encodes CSALDSPNSPLHF.

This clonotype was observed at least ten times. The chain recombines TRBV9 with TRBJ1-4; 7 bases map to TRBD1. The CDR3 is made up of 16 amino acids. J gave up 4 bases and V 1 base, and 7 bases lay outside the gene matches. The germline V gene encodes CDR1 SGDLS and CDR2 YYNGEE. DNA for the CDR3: TGTGCCAGCAGCGTATCAGGGGGACAGCTTAATGAAAAACTGTTTTTT. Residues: CASSVSGGQLNEKLFF.

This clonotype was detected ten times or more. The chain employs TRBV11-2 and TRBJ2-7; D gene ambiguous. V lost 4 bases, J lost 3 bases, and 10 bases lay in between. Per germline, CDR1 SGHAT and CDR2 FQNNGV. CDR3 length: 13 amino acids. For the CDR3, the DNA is TGTGCCAGCAGCTCCCAGGAGAGCTACGAGCAGTACTTC. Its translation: CASSSQESYEQYF.

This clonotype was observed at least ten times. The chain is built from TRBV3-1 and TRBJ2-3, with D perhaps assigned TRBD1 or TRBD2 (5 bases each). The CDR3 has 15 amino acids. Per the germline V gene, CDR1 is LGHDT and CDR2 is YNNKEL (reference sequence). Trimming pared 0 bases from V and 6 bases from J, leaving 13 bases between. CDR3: CASSQDGTHGDTQYF. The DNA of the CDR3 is TGTGCCAGCAGCCAAGATGGGACCCATGGGGATACGCAGTATTTT.